This T cell receptor (beta chain) was retrieved from a study of regulatory T cells in long-lasting Graves disease listed by TCRdb under 2021. For context, the study as a whole: Patients with newly diagnosed Graves' disease had been on antithyroid drugs for under 3 months. Patients with persistent Graves' disease were compared with patients with newly diagnosed Graves' disease using TCR sequencing and RNA sequencing of peripheral blood. The study was conducted in China and was registered as a clinical trial. A total of approximately 35 samples underwent TCR sequencing: about 13 from persistent and some 20 from newly diagnosed Graves' disease patients.

From a lookup of the germline V gene, CDR1 and CDR2 are KGHSH and LQKENI. The V end loses 2 bases and the J end loses 6 bases, and a stretch of 22 bases separates them. The CDR3 goes from the cysteine to the phenylalanine over 18 residues. Of the read, only the CDR3 DNA is kept; its 54 bases are in frame from base 1. This clonotype was detected a few times. Its antigen is still unknown. Base qualities are not recorded, but no much larger clone differs from it by a single base. The receptor library was made with multiplex PCR. Sequencer: Illumina HiSeq 4000. To build TCR beta libraries, CDR3 regions were amplified by Arm-PCR using iRepertoire HTBI primers. Before sequencing, the PCR products went through gel purification. As for the authors' bioinformatics: Gene usage analysis of CDR3 amino acid clonotypes used the 62 TRBV and 14 TRBJ segments found across samples. Filtered high-quality paired reads were merged into contigs using COPE and FqMerger. Contigs were aligned with BLAST to IMGT TRBV, TRBD and TRBJ reference genes, and CDR3 was defined per IMGT. Any clonotype with a frequency above 0.1% was counted as a highly expanded clone. Shannon entropy was used to measure repertoire diversity, and the Gini coefficient was used to measure V-J evenness. Public clonotypes were defined as clonotypes shared by more than one individual. TCRdb reprocessed the public reads (quality trimming at Q25 with fastp, clone calling with MiXCR) and kept in-frame beta chains. Records with the same CDR3 protein are collapsed into one entry carrying the most frequent genes and DNA. TCRdb's processing, not the authors' own work, is the source of the V and J calls. The sample table holds some 250,000 distinct CDR3 sequences, of which 15% to 20% were seen once. 14% of the sample is in the top ten clones.

On the study overall, not on this receptor specifically: Patients with persistent disease shared more public clonotypes (around 3,000) than newly diagnosed patients did (around 1,000). Persistent disease showed preferential use of TRBV28, TRBJ1-2 and TRBJ2-5, whereas newly diagnosed disease favored TRBV20-1 and TRBJ2-1. The small sample size was acknowledged by the authors as a limitation that may reduce accuracy. Compared with newly diagnosed patients, persistent Graves' disease patients had lower TCR Shannon entropy and fewer highly expanded clones, which suggests clonal expansion. Sequencing and analysis were limited to the TCR beta chain. Peripheral blood alone was examined, since thyroid tissue, which constituted the primary lesion, could not be accessed.

The time point label of this sample denotes: newly diagnosed GD, antithyroid drugs for less than 3 months. For both TCR sequencing and RNA sequencing, RNA was extracted from PBMCs using TRIzol. The diagnosis of Graves' disease was made according to American Thyroid Association guidelines. Patients were recruited from an endocrinology department in Xi'an, China. Each patient gave about 9.1 milliliters of peripheral blood, collected in an EDTA anticoagulant tube. Ficoll Paque Plus density gradient separation was used to isolate PBMCs, and no further T cell sorting was done. RNA quality was checked with an Agilent 2100 Bioanalyzer and agarose gel, and concentration with a NanoDrop 2000. In addition, the sample was reused for a study of T cells in Graves' hyperthyroidism and ophthalmopathy. The second paper states: Stable Graves' hyperthyroidism was defined as no progression to ophthalmopathy during 18 months of follow-up. Hyperthyroidism patients were aged 18 to 65 years and newly diagnosed, with disease duration of less than 2 months. Exclusion was applied to patients with uncontrolled infections, other autoimmune diseases, pregnancy or lactation. Clinical symptoms, serum thyroxine and TRAb, thyroid ultrasound, and orbital computed tomography formed the basis for the diagnoses. For the first round of RT-PCR on the TCR CDR3, the HTBI primer set was used together with the Qiagen OneStep RT-PCR kit. Most expanded thyroid clonotypes (frequency above 0.001) were also detected in blood, a finding suggesting that blood repertoires may reflect thyroid immune responses. Ophthalmopathy was separated from stable hyperthyroidism by a 13 V-J signature model, with over 85% sensitivity and about 81% specificity obtained in cross-validation and 80%/75% obtained in testing. During validation, the model predicted progression to ophthalmopathy a median of around 7 months ahead of onset, with more than 55% sensitivity and roughly 72% specificity. To identify TCR V-J signatures that set the groups apart, the researchers used a discovery cohort of more than 95 patients, made up of 43 with Graves' ophthalmopathy and 57 with stable Graves' hyperthyroidism. An independent validation cohort of around 19 hyperthyroidism patients and approximately 16 patients who later progressed to ophthalmopathy tested prospective prediction of ophthalmopathy. The approximately 98 discovery patients were randomly divided into training and test sets at a 7:3 ratio. In more than 5 Graves' hyperthyroidism patients, the study also compared T-cell repertoires from thyroid tissue with T-cell repertoires from blood. Once sampling was done, hyperthyroidism patients were given methimazole at a starting dose of 30 mg daily, whereas ophthalmopathy patients were given high-dose intravenous methylprednisolone. Libraries were constructed in a second round of multiplex PCR, after which size selection and purification were carried out. The libraries were sequenced on an Illumina HiSeq2000 using paired-end 100 bp reads. SOAPnuke was used to process the raw data, throwing out any read that contained adapters or uncalled bases, had a mean Phred below 15, or lacked an exact constant-primer or identifier match. COPE v1.2.5 was used to merge high-quality paired reads, and clonotypes were defined as unique nucleotide sequences. MiTCR v1.1 was used to align the clonotypes against IMGT TRBV, TRBD and TRBJ reference segments. Only V-J combinations with frequency above 0.0001, covering 99.2% of repertoires, were analysed. A TCS score was defined as the ratio between F50 (clonal expansion) and ExV (chaos), using BLOSUM62-based TCRdist between CDR3 peptides within each V-J. Welch's t-statistics and random forest reduced roughly 540 V-J features to about 12, which were used in a naive Bayes classifier (R e1071). No statistical method was used to fix the sample size in advance, and group allocation was not hidden from the investigators. TCR Vbeta CDR3 sequencing of 130 to 150 peripheral blood samples (43 ophthalmopathy, around 80 hyperthyroidism and roughly 17 progressor patients) is reported in the paper.

The chain uses TRBV18 and TRBJ1-4; a tentative D call is TRBD1 (6 bases match). This receptor was identified in a woman in her 30s with Graves disease. Donor details come from another sample of the same person, matched by shared clones. The starting material was peripheral blood mononuclear cells (PBMCs), obtained at new diagnosis, from a patient treated with antithyroid drugs. The CDR3 region reads CASSPGGLAMQRHEKLFF. The DNA reads as follows: TGTGCCAGCTCACCAGGGGGGCTGGCAATGCAGCGTCATGAAAAACTGTTTTTT.